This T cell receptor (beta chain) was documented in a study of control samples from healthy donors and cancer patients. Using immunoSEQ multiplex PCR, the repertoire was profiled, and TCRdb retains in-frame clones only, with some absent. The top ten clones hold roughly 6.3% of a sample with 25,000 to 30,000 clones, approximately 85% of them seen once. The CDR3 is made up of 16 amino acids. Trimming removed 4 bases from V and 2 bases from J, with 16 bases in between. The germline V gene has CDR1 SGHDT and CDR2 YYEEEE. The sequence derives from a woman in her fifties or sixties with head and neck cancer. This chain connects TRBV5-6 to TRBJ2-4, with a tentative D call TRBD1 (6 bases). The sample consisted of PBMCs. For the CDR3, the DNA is TGTGCCAGCAGCCTCCGAGTGGGGGCCTCCAAAAACATTCAGTACTTC. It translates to CASSLRVGASKNIQYF.